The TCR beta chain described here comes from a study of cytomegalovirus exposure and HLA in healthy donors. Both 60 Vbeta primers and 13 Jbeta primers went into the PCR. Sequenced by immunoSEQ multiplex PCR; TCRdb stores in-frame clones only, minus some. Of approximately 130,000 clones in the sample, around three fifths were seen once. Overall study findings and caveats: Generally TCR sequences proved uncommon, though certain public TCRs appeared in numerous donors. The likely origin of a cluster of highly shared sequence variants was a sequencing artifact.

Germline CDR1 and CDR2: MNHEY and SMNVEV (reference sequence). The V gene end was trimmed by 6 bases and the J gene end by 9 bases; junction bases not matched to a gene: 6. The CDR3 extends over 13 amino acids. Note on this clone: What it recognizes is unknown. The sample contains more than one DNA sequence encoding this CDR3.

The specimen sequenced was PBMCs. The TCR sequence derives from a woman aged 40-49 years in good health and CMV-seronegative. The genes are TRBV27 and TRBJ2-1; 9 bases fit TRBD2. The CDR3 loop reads CASSLAGAGEQFF. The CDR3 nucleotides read TGTGCCAGCAGCTTAGCGGGGGCGGGTGAGCAGTTCTTC.